A single sample gave rise to the 27 T cell receptor beta chains below, sequenced in a study of cytomegalovirus exposure and HLA in healthy donors. The PCR contained 60 Vbeta and 13 Jbeta primers. TCRdb's copy holds only in-frame clones and misses some; the assay was immunoSEQ multiplex PCR. The sample holds fewer than 150,000 clones, 67% seen once. Sequenced: PBMCs. These TCRs come from a man in his late teens or twenties in good health and CMV-seropositive.

CDR3 amino acids: CASSLDSMNTEAFF. The CDR3 DNA follows: TGTGCCAGCAGTTTGGACAGCATGAACACTGAAGCTTTCTTT. The chain links TRBV28 to TRBJ1-1; D might be TRBD1 (6 bases). The length of the CDR3 is 14 residues. V lost 3 bases and J 0 bases, leaving 8 bases between the germline ends. Germline-derived CDR1 and CDR2 are MDHEN and SYDVKM.

The V and J genes are TRBV6-5 and TRBJ1-3; 8 bases match TRBD1. CDR3 length equals 15 residues. Germline loops: CDR1 MNHEY, CDR2 SVGAGI. V lost 5 bases, J lost 4 bases, and 7 bases stayed unmatched. This CDR3 is CASSIGQGWGNTIYF. The CDR3 region has the DNA TGTGCCAGCAGTATTGGACAGGGCTGGGGAAACACCATATATTTT.

This clone was counted only a few times. The V and J genes are TRBV5-8 and TRBJ1-6, with 9 bases that match TRBD1. V dropped 3 bases and J dropped 1; count of bases not matched to a gene: 2. CDR1 and CDR2 (germline): SGHTS, YDEGEE. The CDR3 totals 16 residues. The CDR3 coding sequence is TGTGCCAGCAGCTCGGACAGGGGATCCTATAATTCACCCCTCCACTTT. Protein: CASSSDRGSYNSPLHF.

The chain joins TRBV6-6 to TRBJ1-6; the D gene is possibly TRBD1 (5 bases). The CDR3 has 13 residues. Germline V lookup: CDR1 MNHNY, CDR2 SVGAGI (reference sequence). Trimming took 6 bases from V and 7 from J, leaving 10 bases between them. The CDR3 DNA sequence: TGTGCCAGCAGGGATACAGGAAATTCACCCCTCCACTTT. It translates to CASRDTGNSPLHF.

A few counts support this clone. The chain uses TRBV7-6 and TRBJ1-3; perhaps TRBD1 as D (5 bases). The CDR3 is made up of 17 amino acids. V was trimmed by 0 bases and J by 0 bases, leaving 12 bases between them. Per the germline V gene, CDR1 is SGHVS and CDR2 is FNYEAQ. The DNA for the CDR3 is TGTGCCAGCAGCTTAGCCTTGGGGGGAACCTCTGGAAACACCATATATTTT. This sequence encodes CASSLALGGTSGNTIYF. The full variable domain, completed using reference TRBV7-6 and TRBJ1-3, is GAGVSQSPRYKVTKRGQDVALRCDPISGHVSLYWYRQALGQGPEFLTYFNYEAQQDKSGLPNDRFSAERPEGSISTLTIQRTEQRDSAMYRCASSLALGGTSGNTIYFGEGSWLTVV.

J is TRBJ1-5 and V is TRBV6-5, with unresolved D. Trimming stripped 4 bases from V and 2 bases from J, with 12 bases between. Germline V gene data show CDR1 as MNHEY and CDR2 as SVGAGI. The CDR3 runs 15 residues. CDR3 nucleotides: TGTGCCAGCAGTTTACTAAGTGAAGGCAATCAGCCCCAGCATTTT. Translated: CASSLLSEGNQPQHF.

The chain uses TRBV19 and TRBJ2-2; possible D gene TRBD2, 6 bases. Germline-derived CDR1 and CDR2 are LNHDA and SQIVND (reference sequence). The CDR3 loop spans 16 amino acids. V was clipped by 5 bases and J by 0 bases, with 13 bases between them. DNA for the CDR3: TGTGCCAGTAGTGTCCCGGGGGACCCGAACACCGGGGAGCTGTTTTTT. It specifies CASSVPGDPNTGELFF.

This chain links TRBV4-1 with TRBJ2-7; 9 bases line up with TRBD1. The germline V gene encodes CDR1 MGHRA and CDR2 YSYEKL. CDR3 length: 15 residues. Trimming cost V 2 bases and J 7 bases; bases outside gene matches: 9. The CDR3: CASSQPPGQGLEQYF. The CDR3 region has the DNA TGCGCCAGCAGCCAACCCCCGGGACAGGGCCTGGAGCAGTACTTC.

The V gene is TRBV6-6, the J gene TRBJ1-5; 7 nucleotides line up with TRBD1. Germline V gene lookup returns CDR1 MNHNY and CDR2 SVGAGI (reference sequence). The CDR3 runs to 15 residues. Unmatched junction bases numbered 8, after V lost 6 bases and J lost 3 bases. The CDR3 protein is CASSPADRANQPQHF. Written as DNA, the CDR3 is TGTGCCAGCAGCCCCGCCGACAGGGCCAATCAGCCCCAGCATTTT.

This clone was detected only a few times. J is TRBJ2-3 and V is TRBV25-1; perhaps TRBD1 as D (6 bases). Germline V gene lookup returns CDR1 MGHDK and CDR2 SYGVNS. The CDR3 runs to 12 residues. With 6 bases removed from V and 7 bases from J, the gap between germline ends came to 11 bases. The DNA for the CDR3 is TGTGCCAGCAGACAGGACAGACATACGCAGTATTTT. Translation: CASRQDRHTQYF.

The genes are TRBV7-2 and TRBJ2-5; 7 bases map to TRBD1. J was trimmed by 5 bases and V by 5 bases; bases with no gene match: 8. Germline loops: CDR1 SGHTA, CDR2 FQGNSA. The CDR3 has 14 amino acids. CDR3 sequence (DNA): TGTGCCAGCAGCCCCCGACAGGGATGGGAGACCCAGTACTTC. This codes for CASSPRQGWETQYF. Full variable domain (rest looked up from reference TRBV7-2 and TRBJ2-5): GAGVSQSPSNKVTEKGKDVELRCDPISGHTALYWYRQSLGQGLEFLIYFQGNSAPDKSGLPSDRFSAERTGGSVSTLTIQRTQQEDSAVYLCASSPRQGWETQYFGPGTRLLVL.

The V call is TRBV28, the J call TRBJ1-6; 9 bases match TRBD1. This CDR3 region has 14 residues. V gave up 2 bases and J gave up 10 bases; unmatched junction bases: 3. CDR1 MDHEN and CDR2 SYDVKM come from the germline V gene. For the CDR3, the DNA is TGTGCCAGCAGTTTAAGGACAGGGGTATCACCCCTCCACTTT. This sequence encodes CASSLRTGVSPLHF.

The V call is TRBV28, the J call TRBJ1-5; no firm D call. Germline-derived CDR1 and CDR2 are MDHEN and SYDVKM. The CDR3 sequence is 17 residues long. V was trimmed by 1 base and J by 2 bases, leaving 15 bases between them. The CDR3 reads CASSLSSLQSRNQPQHF. The CDR3 bases are TGTGCCAGCAGTTTATCCTCACTTCAATCTCGCAATCAGCCCCAGCATTTT.

V usage is TRBV6-5 and J usage is TRBJ2-1; 7 bases map to TRBD1. V dropped 4 bases and J dropped 3; count of bases not matched to a gene: 3. The CDR3 runs 14 residues. Germline V gene sequence: CDR1 MNHEY, CDR2 SVGAGI. This chain's CDR3 is CASSSRQGYNEQFF. CDR3 bases: TGTGCCAGCAGTTCCAGACAGGGCTACAATGAGCAGTTCTTC.

This clone turned up a few times. J is TRBJ2-3 and V is TRBV9, with 10 bases aligning to TRBD1. After removal of 1 base from V and 10 bases from J, the junction contained 12 bases not matched to a gene. The CDR3 length is 16 residues. Germline CDR1 and CDR2: SGDLS and YYNGEE. The CDR3 DNA reads as TGTGCCAGCAGCGTAACGTCCGGGACAGGGGCTTCGGCGCAGTATTTT. This codes for CASSVTSGTGASAQYF.

The chain's CDR3 is CASNSLKHEQYF. The CDR3 DNA reads as TGTGCCAGCAACTCCCTTAAGCACGAGCAGTACTTC. The chain carries TRBV7-9 and TRBJ2-7; the D is unclear. Germline CDR1 SEHNR, CDR2 FQNEAQ (reference sequence). Between the trimmed V and J ends, which lost 7 bases and 5 bases, there was a span of 12 bases. The CDR3 is made up of 12 amino acids.

V gene TRBV5-1 combines with J gene TRBJ1-3; D possibly corresponds to TRBD1 (5 bases). The germline gives CDR1 SGHRS, CDR2 YFSETQ. Trimming cost V 0 bases and J 0 bases, with 10 bases left between them. This CDR3 contains 16 residues. CDR3 region: CASSLEGLISGNTIYF. DNA of the CDR3: TGCGCCAGCAGCTTGGAGGGACTGATCTCTGGAAACACCATATATTTT.

The chain links TRBV19 to TRBJ2-3; 10 nucleotides match TRBD1. The CDR3 is 16 amino acids. Germline V gene lookup returns CDR1 LNHDA and CDR2 SQIVND (reference sequence). The ends lost 3 bases at V and 4 bases at J; junction bases unmatched: 7. CDR3 in DNA: TGTGCCAGTAGTATCGGACAGGGGGGCCTTGCAGATACGCAGTATTTT. This codes for CASSIGQGGLADTQYF. The full variable domain, in which reference TRBV19 and TRBJ2-3 provide the parts outside the CDR3, is DGGITQSPKYLFRKEGQNVTLSCEQNLNHDAMYWYRQDPGQGLRLIYYSQIVNDFQKGDIAEGYSVSREKKESFPLTVTSAQKNPTAFYLCASSIGQGGLADTQYFGPGTRLTVL.

The chain combines TRBV4-2 with TRBJ2-1, with 7 bases fitting TRBD2. This CDR3 spans 16 amino acids. Germline values: CDR1 LGHNA, CDR2 YNFKEQ. Losses at the gene ends were 1 base for V and 7 bases for J; bases not matched to a gene: 10. The CDR3 reads CASSQVSAGNINEQFF. As DNA, the CDR3 is TGTGCCAGCAGCCAAGTTTCAGCGGGGAATATAAATGAGCAGTTCTTC.

The V gene is TRBV7-9, the J gene TRBJ1-1, with a tentative D call TRBD1 (5 bases). CDR1 SEHNR and CDR2 FQNEAQ come from the germline V gene (reference sequence). The CDR3 loop spans 16 amino acids. Trimming removed 4 bases at V and 1 base at J, with 16 bases between. In nucleotides, the CDR3 is TGTGCCAGCAGCTCGTACCGCGGGACGGGGAACACTGAAGCTTTCTTT. Encoded protein: CASSSYRGTGNTEAFF.

The CDR3 DNA sequence: TGTGCCACCAGTTCAGGGGGCTCTGGGGCCAACGTCCTGACTTTC. It encodes CATSSGGSGANVLTF. The V gene is TRBV15, the J gene TRBJ2-6; TRBD1 agrees at 7 bases. With 6 bases clipped from V and 0 bases from J, the junction kept 2 bases outside the gene matches. Germline loops: CDR1 LNHNV, CDR2 YYDKDF (reference sequence). The CDR3 runs 15 residues.

The gene calls are TRBV9 and TRBJ2-7; TRBD2 aligns across 9 bases. V gave up 4 bases and J gave up 6 bases; unmatched junction bases: 17. The V gene's germline CDR1 is SGDLS and CDR2 YYNGEE. The CDR3 extends over 17 amino acids. CDR3 protein: CASSSRGAGGRLSEQYF. The DNA of the CDR3 is TGTGCCAGCAGCTCCCGCGGCGCGGGGGGGCGTCTCTCCGAGCAGTACTTC.

J is TRBJ1-2 and V is TRBV6-1; D not resolved. V gave up 0 bases and J gave up 4 bases, with 6 bases separating them. CDR3 size: 13 residues. Germline-derived CDR1 and CDR2 are MNHNS and SASEGT. CDR3 sequence (DNA): TGTGCCAGCAGTGAAGCACAGAGCTATGGCTACACCTTC. Protein: CASSEAQSYGYTF.

The chain joins TRBV5-4 to TRBJ1-3; D gene unclear. Trimming took off 0 bases at V and 8 bases at J, with 12 bases between the two ends. There are 14 residues in the CDR3. CDR1 and CDR2 (germline): SGHNT, YYREEE (reference sequence). This chain's CDR3 is CASSLERGRDTIYF. CDR3 coding DNA: TGTGCCAGCAGCTTGGAGCGGGGTAGGGACACCATATATTTT.

The chain has TRBV6-1 and TRBJ2-1, with TRBD1 as a possible D gene (5 bases). Germline V lookup: CDR1 MNHNS, CDR2 SASEGT. The germline V and J ends were trimmed by 2 bases and 7 bases, with 27 bases remaining between them. This CDR3 spans 19 amino acids. The CDR3: CASSEIRGGIFKNLNEQFF. CDR3 in DNA: TGTGCCAGCAGTGAAATAAGGGGTGGGATCTTTAAAAACCTTAATGAGCAGTTCTTC.

The chain joins TRBV7-9 to TRBJ1-2, with TRBD1 matching over 8 bases. The germline V gene encodes CDR1 SEHNR and CDR2 FQNEAQ (reference sequence). J gave up 1 base and V 5 bases, and 6 bases lay outside the gene matches. The CDR3 sequence is 15 residues long. The CDR3 sequence: CASSPRTGFNYGYTF. Here the CDR3 DNA reads TGTGCCAGCAGCCCCCGGACAGGGTTTAACTATGGCTACACCTTC.

This CDR3 reads CASSPERGSAEAFF. CDR3 sequence (DNA): TGTGCCAGCAGCCCTGAACGAGGATCGGCTGAAGCTTTCTTT. The rearrangement joins TRBV7-6 to TRBJ1-1; D uncertain. The CDR3 sequence is 14 residues long. Per germline, CDR1 SGHVS and CDR2 FNYEAQ. The V end was cut by 5 bases, the J end by 6 bases, with 16 bases between.